This T cell receptor (beta chain) was sequenced during a study of identical twins. Study-level results: Carriage of fewer insertions was seen in abundant cord blood beta clonotypes, whereas memory repertoires showed none.

TCRdb used MiXCR to reprocess the 5' RACE reads, holding one entry per CDR3 protein. The sample includes about 470,000 distinct CDR3 sequences, roughly 24% of them seen just once. CDR3 length equals 15 residues. Germline V gene data show CDR1 as LGHNA and CDR2 as YSLEER. The V gene lost 0 bases and the J gene lost 2 bases, with 10 bases spanning the gap. With respect to this clonotype: Its matching antigen is unknown.

Another study also made use of these data, one on T cells expressing NK-cell markers. According to that study: A range of roughly 1.0-8% of CD8+ T cells consisted of dominant NKG2C+ clonotypes in 5 or 6 donors.

The specimen sequenced was CD4+ T cells sorted from blood. The sequence was collected from a woman younger than 30 in good health. This rearrangement joins TRBV4-3 to TRBJ2-5; D unclear. This CDR3 reads CASSQETWRQETQYF. CDR3 sequence (DNA): TGCGCCAGCAGCCAAGAAACATGGAGACAAGAGACCCAGTACTTC.